The 8 T cell receptor beta chains below were found in one sample sequenced in a study of cytomegalovirus exposure and HLA in healthy donors. PCR was performed using 60 Vbeta and 13 Jbeta primers. TCRdb keeps only in-frame clones here, not all; method: immunoSEQ multiplex PCR. This sample has about 67,000 clones, with around 77% found just once. The source material was PBMCs. The receptors were sampled from a woman aged 25-40 years in good health and CMV-seronegative.

By share of the sample, this clone is medium-sized. The chain couples TRBV5-6 to TRBJ2-5; 9 bases map to TRBD2. This CDR3 contains 15 residues. The junction had 5 bases not matched to a gene; V was cut back by 1 base and J by 4 bases. Per germline, CDR1 SGHDT and CDR2 YYEEEE. CDR3 sequence: CASSLRREGGETQYF. The CDR3 nucleotides read TGTGCCAGCAGCTTGAGGCGGGAGGGGGGAGAGACCCAGTACTTC. Full variable domain (missing parts from reference TRBV5-6 and TRBJ2-5): DAGVTQSPTHLIKTRGQQVTLRCSPKSGHDTVSWYQQALGQGPQFIFQYYEEEERQRGNFPDRFSGHQFPNYSSELNVNALLLGDSALYLCASSLRREGGETQYFGPGTRLLVL.

The chain joins TRBV6-5 to TRBJ2-2; TRBD1 might be the D (6 bases). The CDR3 length is 16 residues. Deletions cut 4 bases from V and 4 bases from J, with 16 bases between. Germline CDR1 MNHEY, CDR2 SVGAGI. The CDR3 DNA reads TGTGCCAGCAGTTCTACAGGGTCTATGTTCACCGGGGAGCTGTTTTTT. Its translation: CASSSTGSMFTGELFF.

CDR3 bases: TGTGCCAGCAGTGGGTCCGGGACTATCTACGAGCAGTACTTC. Its protein product is CASSGSGTIYEQYF. V is TRBV6-5 and J is TRBJ2-7, with TRBD2 matching over 7 bases. V trimming: 5 bases; J trimming: 3 bases; junction bases outside the gene matches: 7. Germline-derived CDR1 and CDR2 are MNHEY and SVGAGI. CDR3 length equals 14 residues.

The chain links TRBV5-6 to TRBJ2-5, with D possibly TRBD2 on 5 matching bases. V gave up 0 bases and J gave up 7 bases, with 13 bases separating them. There are 14 residues in the CDR3. Germline V gene data show CDR1 as SGHDT and CDR2 as YYEEEE. This chain's CDR3 is CASSLVSFEGTQYF. CDR3 nucleotide sequence: TGTGCCAGCAGCTTGGTGTCCTTCGAGGGGACCCAGTACTTC.

This chain uses TRBV20-1 with TRBJ2-2; D ambiguous. The length of the CDR3 is 11 residues. The V gene lost 4 bases and the J gene lost 9 bases, with 9 bases spanning the gap. Germline CDR1 is DFQATT and CDR2 is SNEGSKA (reference sequence). The CDR3 DNA sequence: TGCAGTGCTACGTTTTCCCGGGAGCTGTTTTTT. Translated: CSATFSRELFF.

Here the CDR3 DNA reads TGTGCCAGCAGTTACGGACAGCTCTATGGCTACACCTTC. Translated: CASSYGQLYGYTF. The chain joins TRBV6-5 to TRBJ1-2; D may be TRBD1 (6 bases). Germline loops: CDR1 MNHEY, CDR2 SVGAGI. CDR3 length: 13 amino acids. The V and J ends lost 2 bases and 4 bases respectively, with 8 bases between them.

The table lists this clone with a count of one. J is TRBJ2-2 and V is TRBV11-2; the match to TRBD1 covers 9 bases. With 4 bases clipped from V and 4 bases from J, the junction kept 7 bases outside the gene matches. CDR3 size: 16 residues. The V gene's germline CDR1 is SGHAT and CDR2 FQNNGV. The CDR3 DNA reads as TGTGCCAGCAGCTCGCCGGGACAGGGCAGCACCGGGGAGCTGTTTTTT. The encoded protein is CASSSPGQGSTGELFF.

The chain carries TRBV18 and TRBJ1-4; D call uncertain. This CDR3 region has 14 residues. Germline values: CDR1 KGHSH, CDR2 LQKENI. V lost 5 bases and J 5 bases, leaving 12 bases between the germline ends. The CDR3, as DNA: TGTGCCAGCTCAAGGGTGGGGAGCAATGAAAAACTGTTTTTT. Protein product: CASSRVGSNEKLFF. The full variable domain, with the rest looked up from reference TRBV18 and TRBJ1-4, is NAGVMQNPRHLVRRRGQEARLRCSPMKGHSHVYWYRQLPEEGLKFMVYLQKENIIDESGMPKERFSAEFPKEGPSILRIQQVVRGDSAAYFCASSRVGSNEKLFFGSGTQLSVL.